This is a list of T cell receptor beta chains from one sample in a study of OX40 agonist ivuxolimab in advanced cancers. Assay: immunoSEQ multiplex PCR; the TCRdb copy retains only in-frame clones and omits some. The sample yields tens of thousands of clones, 94% seen once. Sequences were derived from CD4+ or CD8+ T cells sorted from blood, sampled in a trial of the OX40 agonist ivuxolimab. Receptors originate from an adult with an advanced solid tumor such as melanoma, head and neck, liver or kidney cancer. CDR3s include the opening cysteine and the closing phenylalanine or tryptophan. D genes are given only for firm matches. Clone size is stated in some rows and not others, as once, few, many or a class when expanded.

CDR3aa: CASSLTPPGVVDNEQFF
CDR3nt: TGTGCCAGCAGCTTAACCCCGCCAGGGGTCGTTGACAATGAGCAGTTCTTC
j_gene: TRBJ2-1
v_gene: TRBV7-2
abundance: .
d_gene: .
len: 17

CDR3aa: CASRSPGLAVDEQYF
CDR3nt: TGTGCCAGCAGATCACCGGGACTAGCGGTCGACGAGCAGTACTTC
j_gene: TRBJ2-7
v_gene: TRBV6-6
abundance: once
d_gene: TRBD2
len: 15

CDR3aa: CASSLGGGTSGELFF
CDR3nt: TGTGCCAGCAGCTTAGGTGGGGGGACATCCGGGGAGCTGTTTTTT
j_gene: TRBJ2-2
v_gene: TRBV7-8
abundance: once
d_gene: .
len: 15

CDR3aa: CASSFSGSYEQYF
CDR3nt: TGTGCCAGCAGCTTCAGCGGGAGCTACGAGCAGTACTTC
j_gene: TRBJ2-7
v_gene: TRBV11-3
abundance: few
d_gene: TRBD2
len: 13

CDR3aa: CASSLSRRYEQYF
CDR3nt: TGTGCCAGCAGTTTATCGAGGAGATACGAGCAGTACTTC
j_gene: TRBJ2-7
v_gene: TRBV27
abundance: .
d_gene: .
len: 13

CDR3aa: CASIGTGGHEKLFF
CDR3nt: TGTGCCAGCATTGGGACAGGGGGACATGAAAAACTGTTTTTT
j_gene: TRBJ1-4
v_gene: TRBV2
abundance: .
d_gene: TRBD1
len: 14

CDR3aa: CASSVGARGTTYEQYF
CDR3nt: TGCGCCAGCAGCGTCGGGGCCAGGGGTACAACCTACGAGCAGTACTTC
j_gene: TRBJ2-7
v_gene: TRBV4-3
abundance: once
d_gene: .
len: 16

CDR3aa: CASSNSRDRPGMNTEAFF
CDR3nt: TGTGCCAGCAGTAACTCCCGGGACAGGCCCGGGATGAACACTGAAGCTTTCTTT
j_gene: TRBJ1-1
v_gene: TRBV7-6
abundance: .
d_gene: TRBD1
len: 18

CDR3aa: CASSAPTSGRAEGNGELFF
CDR3nt: TGTGCCAGCAGCGCCCCAACTAGCGGGAGGGCCGAGGGGAACGGGGAGCTGTTTTTT
j_gene: TRBJ2-2
v_gene: TRBV9
abundance: .
d_gene: TRBD2
len: 19

CDR3aa: CASSQDFRGSGEQYF
CDR3nt: TGCGCCAGCAGCCAAGATTTTCGGGGTTCTGGCGAGCAGTACTTC
j_gene: TRBJ2-7
v_gene: TRBV4-3
abundance: .
d_gene: .
len: 15

CDR3aa: CASSHLMGGRIYNEQFF
CDR3nt: TGTGCCAGCAGCCATCTTATGGGGGGAAGAATATACAATGAGCAGTTCTTC
j_gene: TRBJ2-1
v_gene: TRBV7-2
abundance: few
d_gene: .
len: 17

CDR3aa: CASSRTLLFYEQYF
CDR3nt: TGTGCCAGCAGTCGGACACTACTTTTTTACGAGCAGTACTTC
j_gene: TRBJ2-7
v_gene: TRBV28
abundance: .
d_gene: .
len: 14

CDR3aa: CASSQTGVNGYTF
CDR3nt: TGCGCCAGCAGTCAGACAGGGGTTAATGGCTACACCTTC
j_gene: TRBJ1-2
v_gene: TRBV23-1
abundance: .
d_gene: TRBD1
len: 13

CDR3aa: CASKGREASGNTIYF
CDR3nt: TGCGCCAGCAAAGGTAGGGAAGCGTCTGGAAACACCATATATTTT
j_gene: TRBJ1-3
v_gene: TRBV5-1
abundance: once
d_gene: .
len: 15

CDR3aa: CAWSARENTEAFF
CDR3nt: TGTGCCTGGAGTGCCAGGGAGAACACTGAAGCTTTCTTT
j_gene: TRBJ1-1
v_gene: TRBV30
abundance: many
d_gene: .
len: 13

CDR3aa: CASSEVLALGKYYEQYF
CDR3nt: TGCGCCAGCAGCGAGGTTCTGGCGCTGGGTAAATACTACGAGCAGTACTTC
j_gene: TRBJ2-7
v_gene: TRBV4-3
abundance: once
d_gene: .
len: 17

CDR3aa: CASSFLIGQGDNEQFF
CDR3nt: TGTGCCAGCAGTTTTCTTATCGGGCAGGGCGACAATGAGCAGTTCTTC
j_gene: TRBJ2-1
v_gene: TRBV27
abundance: .
d_gene: .
len: 16

CDR3aa: CASSFRGYNEQFF
CDR3nt: TGTGCCAGCAGTTTCAGAGGCTACAATGAGCAGTTCTTC
j_gene: TRBJ2-1
v_gene: TRBV28
abundance: .
d_gene: .
len: 13

CDR3aa: CAWSVQGGSNTIYF
CDR3nt: TGTGCCTGGAGTGTACAAGGGGGCTCTAACACCATATATTTT
j_gene: TRBJ1-3
v_gene: TRBV30
abundance: .
d_gene: TRBD1
len: 14

CDR3aa: CASGEGYSYEQYF
CDR3nt: TGTGCCAGCGGCGAGGGGTATTCCTACGAGCAGTACTTC
j_gene: TRBJ2-7
v_gene: TRBV11-2
abundance: .
d_gene: .
len: 13

CDR3aa: CASSLIRVGKNTEAFF
CDR3nt: TGTGCCAGCAGCTTAATAAGGGTTGGCAAGAACACTGAAGCTTTCTTT
j_gene: TRBJ1-1
v_gene: TRBV7-3
abundance: .
d_gene: .
len: 16

CDR3aa: CASSKADRESQPQHF
CDR3nt: TGTGCCAGCAGCAAAGCGGACAGGGAGTCTCAGCCCCAGCATTTT
j_gene: TRBJ1-5
v_gene: TRBV21-1
abundance: .
d_gene: .
len: 15

CDR3aa: CASQRRREVNDEQYF
CDR3nt: TGTGCCAGCCAAAGGCGTCGGGAGGTAAATGACGAGCAGTACTTC
j_gene: TRBJ2-7
v_gene: TRBV27
abundance: .
d_gene: TRBD2
len: 15

CDR3aa: CSARDRGQYF
CDR3nt: TGCAGTGCTAGAGATAGGGGGCAGTATTTT
j_gene: TRBJ2-3
v_gene: TRBV20-1
abundance: .
d_gene: .
len: 10

CDR3aa: CASSLDWLAGVGNEQFF
CDR3nt: TGTGCCAGCAGCTTAGATTGGCTAGCGGGAGTAGGCAATGAGCAGTTCTTC
j_gene: TRBJ2-1
v_gene: TRBV7-9
abundance: .
d_gene: TRBD2
len: 17

CDR3aa: CASSPGYGTAYEQYF
CDR3nt: TGCGCCAGCAGCCCCGGTTACGGGACAGCATACGAGCAGTACTTC
j_gene: TRBJ2-7
v_gene: TRBV4-3
abundance: .
d_gene: TRBD1
len: 15

CDR3aa: CASSRSGRSTYEQYF
CDR3nt: TGCGCCAGCAGCCGTAGCGGGAGATCGACCTACGAGCAGTACTTC
j_gene: TRBJ2-7
v_gene: TRBV4-3
abundance: .
d_gene: TRBD2
len: 15

CDR3aa: CASSQAPLAGPGNEQFF
CDR3nt: TGTGCCAGCAGCCAAGCCCCCCTAGCGGGGCCTGGCAATGAGCAGTTCTTC
j_gene: TRBJ2-1
v_gene: TRBV4-2
abundance: once
d_gene: TRBD2
len: 17

CDR3aa: CASSFSPPEGLGPIF
CDR3nt: TGTGCCAGCAGTTTTAGCCCCCCGGAGGGGCTCGGCCCAATCTTT
j_gene: TRBJ1-1
v_gene: TRBV27
abundance: .
d_gene: .
len: 15

CDR3aa: CASSSPPNNEQFF
CDR3nt: TGTGCCAGCAGCTCCCCGCCCAACAATGAGCAGTTCTTC
j_gene: TRBJ2-1
v_gene: TRBV11-2
abundance: .
d_gene: .
len: 13

CDR3aa: CASSDSAGGGTEAFF
CDR3nt: TGTGCCAGCAGTGACTCGGCAGGGGGTGGCACTGAAGCTTTCTTT
j_gene: TRBJ1-1
v_gene: TRBV6-4
abundance: .
d_gene: TRBD1
len: 15

CDR3aa: CASSQLASYEQYF
CDR3nt: TGTGCCAGCAGTCAACTAGCGTCCTACGAGCAGTACTTC
j_gene: TRBJ2-7
v_gene: TRBV27
abundance: .
d_gene: TRBD2
len: 13

CDR3aa: CASSLGVRGGNTIYF
CDR3nt: TGTGCCAGCAGCTTAGGGGTCAGGGGTGGAAACACCATATATTTT
j_gene: TRBJ1-3
v_gene: TRBV7-2
abundance: .
d_gene: .
len: 15

CDR3aa: CASRPSGRTKSSYNEQFF
CDR3nt: TGTGCCAGCAGGCCTAGCGGGAGAACCAAGAGCTCCTACAATGAGCAGTTCTTC
j_gene: TRBJ2-1
v_gene: TRBV27
abundance: .
d_gene: TRBD2
len: 18

CDR3aa: CASSSPFSREHQETQYF
CDR3nt: TGTGCCAGCAGCTCCCCCTTTTCGCGGGAACACCAAGAGACCCAGTACTTC
j_gene: TRBJ2-5
v_gene: TRBV11-2
abundance: .
d_gene: .
len: 17

CDR3aa: CASKNSMNTEAFF
CDR3nt: TGTGCCAGCAAAAACAGCATGAACACTGAAGCTTTCTTT
j_gene: TRBJ1-1
v_gene: TRBV2
abundance: .
d_gene: .
len: 13

CDR3aa: CASSGLTGAVTEAFF
CDR3nt: TGCGCCAGCAGTGGATTGACAGGGGCGGTCACTGAAGCTTTCTTT
j_gene: TRBJ1-1
v_gene: TRBV10-2
abundance: .
d_gene: TRBD1
len: 15

CDR3aa: CASSPGQYSNQPQHF
CDR3nt: TGTGCCAGCAGCCCCGGGCAGTATAGCAATCAGCCCCAGCATTTT
j_gene: TRBJ1-5
v_gene: TRBV2
abundance: .
d_gene: .
len: 15

CDR3aa: CASSSPHVVSEVEQYF
CDR3nt: TGTGCCAGCAGCTCTCCCCATGTTGTCTCGGAAGTCGAGCAGTACTTC
j_gene: TRBJ2-7
v_gene: TRBV5-4
abundance: .
d_gene: .
len: 16

CDR3aa: CASSPVTATGELFF
CDR3nt: TGTGCCAGCAGCCCCGTGACTGCGACCGGGGAGCTGTTTTTT
j_gene: TRBJ2-2
v_gene: TRBV14
abundance: .
d_gene: .
len: 14

CDR3aa: CASSSKTSGSYEQYF
CDR3nt: TGTGCCAGCAGTTCAAAGACTAGCGGGAGCTACGAGCAGTACTTC
j_gene: TRBJ2-7
v_gene: TRBV28
abundance: .
d_gene: TRBD2
len: 15

CDR3aa: CASSRRGANEQFF
CDR3nt: TGTGCCAGCAGTAGGCGGGGGGCCAATGAGCAGTTCTTC
j_gene: TRBJ2-1
v_gene: TRBV27
abundance: .
d_gene: TRBD2
len: 13

CDR3aa: CASSPDRGLTANTEAFF
CDR3nt: TGTGCCAGCAGCCCGGACAGGGGGCTGACGGCGAACACTGAAGCTTTCTTT
j_gene: TRBJ1-1
v_gene: TRBV11-2
abundance: .
d_gene: TRBD1
len: 17

CDR3aa: CASTLDREKLFF
CDR3nt: TGTGCCAGCACCTTAGACAGGGAAAAACTGTTTTTT
j_gene: TRBJ1-4
v_gene: TRBV28
abundance: .
d_gene: .
len: 12

CDR3aa: CASSLAPGLAGNEQFF
CDR3nt: TGTGCCAGCAGCTTGGCTCCGGGACTAGCGGGGAATGAGCAGTTCTTC
j_gene: TRBJ2-1
v_gene: TRBV7-9
abundance: .
d_gene: TRBD2
len: 16

CDR3aa: CSVEDSGSYEQYF
CDR3nt: TGCAGCGTTGAAGATTCAGGGTCCTACGAGCAGTACTTC
j_gene: TRBJ2-7
v_gene: TRBV29-1
abundance: .
d_gene: .
len: 13

CDR3aa: CASSSLGTDQETQYF
CDR3nt: TGTGCCAGCAGTTCGCTTGGGACAGACCAAGAGACCCAGTACTTC
j_gene: TRBJ2-5
v_gene: TRBV6-5
abundance: .
d_gene: TRBD1
len: 15